The T cell receptor beta chain under discussion was sequenced for a study of patients and donors after allogeneic stem cell transplantation. CDR1 DFQATT and CDR2 SNEGSKA come from the germline V gene (reference sequence). Trimming pared 2 bases from V and 3 bases from J, leaving 9 bases between. The CDR3 spans 13 residues. In TCRdb, the RT-PCR reads were re-called with MiXCR into one record per CDR3 protein. The sample has 900,000 to 1,000,000 distinct CDR3 sequences, around 17% seen once. The chain carries TRBV20-1 and TRBJ2-3; weak D call: TRBD2 (6 bases). This receptor was obtained from a human donor who was either an allogeneic HSCT recipient or a stem cell or donor lymphocyte infusion donor (not recorded which). It is not recorded whose cells these are; they may come from a transplant donor. The specimen was blood, either unsorted or a sorted T cell fraction (not recorded which). CDR3 bases: TGCAGTGCTAGAAGGAGGGTTACAGATACGCAGTATTTT. Translation gives CSARRRVTDTQYF.